The entry below describes one TCR beta chain. The antigen is unknown. V lost 7 bases to trimming and J lost 8 bases, with 17 bases between them. Germline loops: CDR1 SNHLY, CDR2 FYNNEI. This CDR3 has 14 amino acids. Study results and caveats: Tumor memory CD4+ T cell TCR gene usage clustered with blood and lymph node memory CD4+ cells and lymph node naive CD4+ cells.

Treg sorting used a CD4+CD25+CD127-/low gate. Each CDR3 protein is one row after TCRdb ran MiXCR on the 5' RACE reads. Of roughly 60,000 distinct CDR3 sequences detected, less than 30% appear once; the ten largest clones hold 2% to 2.5%. This sequence joins TRBV2 and TRBJ2-2; weak D call: TRBD1 (7 bases). Sequencing was performed on tumor-infiltrating Tregs sorted from the breast tumor. This TCR came from a female donor with breast cancer. The CDR3 bases are TGTGCCAGCACGCGGGACAGCCCCACTGGGGAGCTGTTTTTT. Residues: CASTRDSPTGELFF.